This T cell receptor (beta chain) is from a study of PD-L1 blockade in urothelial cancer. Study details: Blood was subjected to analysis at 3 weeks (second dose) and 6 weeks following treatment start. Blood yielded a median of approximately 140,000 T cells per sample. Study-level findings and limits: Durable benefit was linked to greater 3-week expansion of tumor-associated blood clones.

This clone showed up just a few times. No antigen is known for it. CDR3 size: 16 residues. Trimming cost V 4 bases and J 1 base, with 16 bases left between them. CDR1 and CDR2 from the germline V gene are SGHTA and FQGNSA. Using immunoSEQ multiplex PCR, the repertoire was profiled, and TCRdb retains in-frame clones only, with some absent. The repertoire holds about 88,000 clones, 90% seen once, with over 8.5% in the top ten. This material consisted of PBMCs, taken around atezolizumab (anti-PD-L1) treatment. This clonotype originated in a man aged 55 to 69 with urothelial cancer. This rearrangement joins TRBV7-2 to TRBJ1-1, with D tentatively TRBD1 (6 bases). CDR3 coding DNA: TGTGCCAGCAGCTCTAACCCCAAACAGGGGAACACTGAAGCTTTCTTT. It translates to CASSSNPKQGNTEAFF.